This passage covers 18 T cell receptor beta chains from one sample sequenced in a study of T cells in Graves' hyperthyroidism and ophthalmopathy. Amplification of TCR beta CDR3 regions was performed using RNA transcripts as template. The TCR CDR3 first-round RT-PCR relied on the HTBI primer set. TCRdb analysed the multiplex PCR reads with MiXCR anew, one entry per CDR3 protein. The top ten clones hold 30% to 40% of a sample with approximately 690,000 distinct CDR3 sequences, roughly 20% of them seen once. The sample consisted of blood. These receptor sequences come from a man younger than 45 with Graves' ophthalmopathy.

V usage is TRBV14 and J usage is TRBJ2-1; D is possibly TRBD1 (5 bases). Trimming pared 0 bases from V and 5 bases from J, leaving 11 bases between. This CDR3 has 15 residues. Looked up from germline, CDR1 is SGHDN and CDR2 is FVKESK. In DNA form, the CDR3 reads TGTGCCAGCAGCCAAGAGTCGGCAGGGAACAATGAGCAGTTCTTC. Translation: CASSQESAGNNEQFF.

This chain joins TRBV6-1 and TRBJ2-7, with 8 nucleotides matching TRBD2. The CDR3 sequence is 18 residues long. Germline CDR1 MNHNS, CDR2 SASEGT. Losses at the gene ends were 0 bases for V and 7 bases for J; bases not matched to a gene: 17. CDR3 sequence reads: CASSEATGPTSGGWEQYF. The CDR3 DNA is TGTGCCAGCAGTGAAGCAACAGGCCCTACTAGCGGAGGTTGGGAGCAGTACTTC.

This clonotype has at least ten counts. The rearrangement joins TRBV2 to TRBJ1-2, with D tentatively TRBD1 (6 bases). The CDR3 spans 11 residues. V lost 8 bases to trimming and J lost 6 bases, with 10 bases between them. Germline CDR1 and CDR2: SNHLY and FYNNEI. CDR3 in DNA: TGTGCCAGCCGGGACATGGATGGCTACACCTTC. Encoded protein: CASRDMDGYTF.

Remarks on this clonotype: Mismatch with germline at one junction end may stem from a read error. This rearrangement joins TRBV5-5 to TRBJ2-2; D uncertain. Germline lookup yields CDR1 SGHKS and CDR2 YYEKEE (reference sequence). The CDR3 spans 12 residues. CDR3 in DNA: TGTGCCAGCACCCTGAACGCCGGGGAGCTGTTTTTT. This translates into CASTLNAGELFF.

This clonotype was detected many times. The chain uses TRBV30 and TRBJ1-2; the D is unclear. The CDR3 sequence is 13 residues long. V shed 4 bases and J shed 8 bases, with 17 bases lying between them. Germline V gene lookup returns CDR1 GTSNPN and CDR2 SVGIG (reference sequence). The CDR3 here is CAWTLFGLEGYTF. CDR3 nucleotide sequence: TGTGCCTGGACCCTCTTTGGGCTGGAAGGCTACACCTTC.

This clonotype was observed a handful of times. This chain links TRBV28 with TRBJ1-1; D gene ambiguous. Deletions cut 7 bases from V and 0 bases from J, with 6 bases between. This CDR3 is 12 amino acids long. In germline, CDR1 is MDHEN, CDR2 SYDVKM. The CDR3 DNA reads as TGTGCCAGCAAGTCAGTGAACACTGAAGCTTTCTTT. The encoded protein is CASKSVNTEAFF.

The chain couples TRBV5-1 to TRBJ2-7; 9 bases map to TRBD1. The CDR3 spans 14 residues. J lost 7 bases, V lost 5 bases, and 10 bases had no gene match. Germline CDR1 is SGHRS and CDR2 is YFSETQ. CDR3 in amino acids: CASRTGTGPSEQYF. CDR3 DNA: TGCGCCAGCAGAACCGGGACAGGGCCTTCGGAGCAGTACTTC.

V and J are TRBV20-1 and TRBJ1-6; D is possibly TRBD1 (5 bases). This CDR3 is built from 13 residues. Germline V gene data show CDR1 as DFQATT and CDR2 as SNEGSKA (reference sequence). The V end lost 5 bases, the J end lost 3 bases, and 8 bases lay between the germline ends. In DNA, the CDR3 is TGCAGTGCTGTAGACAGCTATAATTCACCCCTCCACTTT. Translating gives CSAVDSYNSPLHF.

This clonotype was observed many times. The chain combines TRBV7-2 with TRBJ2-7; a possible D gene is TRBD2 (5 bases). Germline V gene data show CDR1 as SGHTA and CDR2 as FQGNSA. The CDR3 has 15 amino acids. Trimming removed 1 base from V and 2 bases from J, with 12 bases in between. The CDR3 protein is CASSLGGVAPYEQYF. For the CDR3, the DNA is TGTGCCAGCAGCTTAGGGGGAGTCGCCCCCTACGAGCAGTACTTC.

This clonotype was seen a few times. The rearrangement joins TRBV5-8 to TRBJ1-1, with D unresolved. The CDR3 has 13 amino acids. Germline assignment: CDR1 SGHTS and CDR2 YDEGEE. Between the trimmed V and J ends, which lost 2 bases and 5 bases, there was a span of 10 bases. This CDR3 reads CASSLAAKTEAFF. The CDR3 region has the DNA TGTGCCAGCAGCTTAGCGGCGAAAACTGAAGCTTTCTTT.

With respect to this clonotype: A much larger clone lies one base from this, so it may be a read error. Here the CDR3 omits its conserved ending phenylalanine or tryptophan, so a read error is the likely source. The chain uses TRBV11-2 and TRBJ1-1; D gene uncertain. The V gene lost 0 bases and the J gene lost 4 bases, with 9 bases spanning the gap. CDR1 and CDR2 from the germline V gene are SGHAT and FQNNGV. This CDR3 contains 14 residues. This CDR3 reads CASSLDRIGTEAFL. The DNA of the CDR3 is TGTGCCAGCAGCTTAGACAGGATTGGCACTGAAGCTTTCCTT.

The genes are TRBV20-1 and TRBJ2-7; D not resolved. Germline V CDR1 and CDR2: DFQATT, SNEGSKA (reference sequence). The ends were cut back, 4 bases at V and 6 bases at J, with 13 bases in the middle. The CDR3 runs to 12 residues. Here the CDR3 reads CSANLGVREQYF. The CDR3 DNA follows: TGCAGTGCTAACCTAGGTGTACGCGAGCAGTACTTC.

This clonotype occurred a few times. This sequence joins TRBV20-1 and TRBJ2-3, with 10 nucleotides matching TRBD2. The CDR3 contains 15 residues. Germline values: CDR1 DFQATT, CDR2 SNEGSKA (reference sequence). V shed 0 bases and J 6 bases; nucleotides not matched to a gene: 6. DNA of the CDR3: TGCAGTGCTAGAGAGTCTAGCGGGAGTTGGGATACGCAGTATTTT. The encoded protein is CSARESSGSWDTQYF.

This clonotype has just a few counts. The CDR3 bases are TGCAGCGCAGGGGACACAGATACGCAGTATTTT. Amino acid sequence: CSAGDTDTQYF. The V and J genes are TRBV29-1 and TRBJ2-3, with D perhaps TRBD1 (6 bases). The CDR3 contains 11 residues. Germline lookup yields CDR1 SQVTM and CDR2 ANQGSEA. The V end lost 7 bases, the J end lost 2 bases, and 7 bases lay between the germline ends.

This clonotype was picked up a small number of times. The CDR3 protein is CASSVQGAVTEAFF. Here the CDR3 DNA reads TGTGCCAGCAGTGTTCAGGGGGCTGTCACTGAAGCTTTCTTT. The chain couples TRBV6-1 to TRBJ1-1, with TRBD1 identical over 8 bases. The CDR3 sequence is 14 residues long. CDR1 is MNHNS, CDR2 SASEGT, per germline. Trimming took 4 bases from V and 4 from J; bases not matched to a gene: 5.

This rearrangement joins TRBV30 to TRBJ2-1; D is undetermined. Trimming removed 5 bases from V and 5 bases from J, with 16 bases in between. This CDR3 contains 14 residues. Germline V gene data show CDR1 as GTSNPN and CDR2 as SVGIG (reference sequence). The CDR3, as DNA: TGTGCCTGGCTGAGAAGGGCCGGTGACAATGAGCAGTTCTTC. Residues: CAWLRRAGDNEQFF.

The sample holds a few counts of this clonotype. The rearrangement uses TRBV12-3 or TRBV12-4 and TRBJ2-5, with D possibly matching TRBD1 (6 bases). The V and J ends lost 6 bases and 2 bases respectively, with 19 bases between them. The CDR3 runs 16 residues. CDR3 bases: TGTGCCAGCAGCCCCCGGGACACCGGAAAGCAAGAGACCCAGTACTTC. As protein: CASSPRDTGKQETQYF.

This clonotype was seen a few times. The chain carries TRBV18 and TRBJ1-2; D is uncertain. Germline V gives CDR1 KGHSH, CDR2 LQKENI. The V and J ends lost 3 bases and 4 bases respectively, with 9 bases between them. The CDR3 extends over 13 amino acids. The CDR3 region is CASSPERVYGYTF. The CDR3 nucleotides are TGTGCCAGCTCACCCGAACGGGTCTATGGCTACACCTTC.